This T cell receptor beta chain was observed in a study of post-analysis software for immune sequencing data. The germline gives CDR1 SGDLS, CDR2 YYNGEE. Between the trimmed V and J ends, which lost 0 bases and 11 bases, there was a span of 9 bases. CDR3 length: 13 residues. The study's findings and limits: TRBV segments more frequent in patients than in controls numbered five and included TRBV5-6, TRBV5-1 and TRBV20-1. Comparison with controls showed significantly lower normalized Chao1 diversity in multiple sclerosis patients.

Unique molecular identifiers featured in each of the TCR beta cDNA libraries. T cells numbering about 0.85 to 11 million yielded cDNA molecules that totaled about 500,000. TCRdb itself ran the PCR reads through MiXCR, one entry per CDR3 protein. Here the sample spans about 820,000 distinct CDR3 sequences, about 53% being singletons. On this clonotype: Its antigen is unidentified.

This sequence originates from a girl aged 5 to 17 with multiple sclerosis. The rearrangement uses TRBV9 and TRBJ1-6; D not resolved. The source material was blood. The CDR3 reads CASSVAGSTPLHF. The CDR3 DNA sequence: TGTGCCAGCAGCGTAGCAGGATCTACACCCCTCCACTTT.